These 11 T cell receptor beta chains share one sample of origin, sequenced in a study of post-analysis software for immune sequencing data. Study outcomes and limitations: Included in a set of roughly five TRBV segments more frequent in patients than controls were TRBV5-6, TRBV5-1 and TRBV20-1.

Included in the TCR beta cDNA libraries were unique molecular identifiers. TCRdb fed the PCR reads into MiXCR, producing one record per CDR3 protein. The data show more than 350,000 distinct CDR3 sequences, 39% seen once. Their antigens remain unidentified. The sequenced sample consisted of blood. Every receptor here comes from a girl aged 2 to 9 with multiple sclerosis.

The V and J genes are TRBV12-3 or TRBV12-4 and TRBJ2-4; 7 bases fit TRBD2. The V gene end was trimmed by 0 bases and the J gene end by 8 bases; junction bases not matched to a gene: 4. The CDR3 has 14 residues. The CDR3 region has the DNA TGTGCCAGCAGTTTAGCGCGGGGGTATGACATTCAGTACTTC. As protein: CASSLARGYDIQYF.

V gene TRBV2 combines with J gene TRBJ2-3, with no clear D. This CDR3 is 14 amino acids long. Germline V gene sequence: CDR1 SNHLY, CDR2 FYNNEI. The V end lost 3 bases, the J end lost 2 bases, and 9 bases lay between the germline ends. The CDR3 protein is CASSELETTDTQYF. The CDR3, as DNA: TGTGCCAGCAGTGAGTTGGAGACCACAGATACGCAGTATTTT.

This clonotype showed up just once. This chain joins TRBV20-1 and TRBJ2-1, with 7 bases matching TRBD2. The V gene's germline CDR1 is DFQATT and CDR2 SNEGSKA (reference sequence). The CDR3 is 15 amino acids. J lost 1 base, V lost 5 bases, and 8 bases had no gene match. The CDR3 spells CSAEGREGSYNEQFF. The CDR3 coding sequence is TGCAGTGCTGAGGGAAGGGAGGGGTCCTACAATGAGCAGTTCTTC.

Details on this clonotype: At one end, the junction sequence differs from germline, possibly due to a read error. The chain combines TRBV13 with TRBJ2-4, with TRBD2 identical over 8 bases. The DNA end favors TRBJ2-7, so the J call may be wrong. There are 15 residues in the CDR3. Germline V gene sequence: CDR1 PRHDT, CDR2 FYEKMQ (reference sequence). The CDR3 nucleotides read TGTGCCAGCAGCTTTTCAGGACTAGCCTCCCACGAGCAGTACTTC. Translated: CASSFSGLASHEQYF.

This clonotype was counted a few times. The chain has TRBV10-3 and TRBJ2-5; a weak D match, TRBD1 (6 bases). V lost 3 bases to trimming and J lost 4 bases, with 12 bases between them. This CDR3 region has 14 residues. In germline, CDR1 is ENHRY, CDR2 SYGVKD. CDR3 in DNA: TGTGCCATCAGTGATGATACAGGGACAGAGACCCAGTACTTC. This codes for CAISDDTGTETQYF.

This rearrangement joins TRBV6-1 to TRBJ2-1, with 8 bases lining up with TRBD2. CDR1 and CDR2 from the germline V gene are MNHNS and SASEGT. This CDR3 has 14 amino acids. J gave up 7 bases and V 7 bases, and 9 bases lay outside the gene matches. The CDR3 sequence is CASILVTSANEQFF. The CDR3 DNA sequence: TGTGCCAGCATATTAGTGACTAGCGCTAATGAGCAGTTCTTC.

This clonotype was seen only a few times. The V gene is TRBV28, the J gene TRBJ1-4; D is unresolved. Germline assignment: CDR1 MDHEN and CDR2 SYDVKM. Trimming stripped 5 bases from V and 8 bases from J, with 9 bases between. The CDR3 has 12 amino acids. In nucleotides, the CDR3 is TGTGCCAGCAGTCCGATAGAGGAAAAACTGTTTTTT. Protein product: CASSPIEEKLFF.

The chain links TRBV5-1 to TRBJ2-7; the D gene is possibly TRBD2 (5 bases). This CDR3 spans 19 amino acids. The germline V gene has CDR1 SGHRS and CDR2 YFSETQ. Trimming took 0 bases from V and 0 from J, leaving 22 bases between them. CDR3 sequence (DNA): TGCGCCAGCAGCTTGGGGTTTGGGTTGGACGGAGGACGCTCCTACGAGCAGTACTTC. As protein: CASSLGFGLDGGRSYEQYF.

This clonotype appeared many times. The gene calls are TRBV20-1 and TRBJ1-1; no clear D. From germline, CDR1 is DFQATT and CDR2 SNEGSKA (reference sequence). The CDR3 has 11 amino acids. Between the trimmed V and J ends, which lost 6 bases and 4 bases, there was a span of 9 bases. The CDR3 here is CSAASPTEAFF. CDR3 bases: TGCAGTGCGGCATCCCCCACTGAAGCTTTCTTT.

The chain couples TRBV20-1 to TRBJ2-1; the match to TRBD2 covers 10 bases. The germline gives CDR1 DFQATT, CDR2 SNEGSKA (reference sequence). The CDR3 consists of 15 residues. J was trimmed by 8 bases and V by 6 bases; bases with no gene match: 13. CDR3: CSAIPGTSVGYEQFF. The CDR3 DNA follows: TGCAGTGCAATCCCCGGGACTAGCGTTGGGTATGAGCAGTTCTTC.

V gene TRBV29-1 combines with J gene TRBJ2-3; D perhaps matches TRBD2 (5 bases). Trimming removed 5 bases at V and 3 bases at J, with 12 bases between. The CDR3 consists of 13 residues. CDR1 and CDR2 from the germline V gene are SQVTM and ANQGSEA. The CDR3 is CSVFRDGTDTQYF. The CDR3 DNA sequence: TGCAGCGTTTTCCGGGATGGGACAGATACGCAGTATTTT.